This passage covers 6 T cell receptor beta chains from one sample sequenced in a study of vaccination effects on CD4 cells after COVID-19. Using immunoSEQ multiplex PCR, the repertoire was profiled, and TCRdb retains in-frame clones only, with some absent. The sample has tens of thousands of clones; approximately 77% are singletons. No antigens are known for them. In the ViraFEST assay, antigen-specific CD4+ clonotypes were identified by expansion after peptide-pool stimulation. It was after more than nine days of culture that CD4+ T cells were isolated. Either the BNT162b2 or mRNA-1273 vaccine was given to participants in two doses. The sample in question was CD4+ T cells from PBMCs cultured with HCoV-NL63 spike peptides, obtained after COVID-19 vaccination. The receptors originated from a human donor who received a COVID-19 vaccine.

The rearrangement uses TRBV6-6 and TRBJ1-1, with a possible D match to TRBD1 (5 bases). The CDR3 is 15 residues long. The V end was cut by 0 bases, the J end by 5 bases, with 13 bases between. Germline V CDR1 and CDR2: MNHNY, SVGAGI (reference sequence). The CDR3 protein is CASSYSSGVGTEAFF. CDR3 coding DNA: TGTGCCAGCAGTTACTCGTCGGGGGTAGGTACTGAAGCTTTCTTT.

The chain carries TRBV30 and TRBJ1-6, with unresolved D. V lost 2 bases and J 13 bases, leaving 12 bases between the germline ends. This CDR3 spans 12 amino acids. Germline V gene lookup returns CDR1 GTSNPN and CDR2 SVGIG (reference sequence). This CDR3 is CAWSFDGEPLHF. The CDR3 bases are TGTGCCTGGAGTTTCGACGGAGAGCCCCTCCACTTT.

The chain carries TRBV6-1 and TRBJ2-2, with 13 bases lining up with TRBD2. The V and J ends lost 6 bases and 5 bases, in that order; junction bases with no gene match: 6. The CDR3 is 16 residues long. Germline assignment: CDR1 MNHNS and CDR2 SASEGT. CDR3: CASRELAGGGTGELFF. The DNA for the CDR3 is TGTGCCAGCAGGGAACTAGCGGGAGGGGGGACCGGGGAGCTGTTTTTT.

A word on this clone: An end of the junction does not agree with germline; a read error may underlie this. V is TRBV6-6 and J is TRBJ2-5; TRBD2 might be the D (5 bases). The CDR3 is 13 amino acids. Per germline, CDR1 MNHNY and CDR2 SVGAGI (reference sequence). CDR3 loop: CASSYLNLEEGHF. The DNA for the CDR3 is TGTGCCAGCAGTTACCTCAATTTAGAAGAGGGCCACTTC.

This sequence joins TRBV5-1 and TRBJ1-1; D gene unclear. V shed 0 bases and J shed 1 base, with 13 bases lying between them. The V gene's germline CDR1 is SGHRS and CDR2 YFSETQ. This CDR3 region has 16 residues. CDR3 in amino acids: CASSLGLGSPNTEAFF. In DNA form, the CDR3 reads TGCGCCAGCAGCTTGGGCCTCGGAAGCCCGAACACTGAAGCTTTCTTT.

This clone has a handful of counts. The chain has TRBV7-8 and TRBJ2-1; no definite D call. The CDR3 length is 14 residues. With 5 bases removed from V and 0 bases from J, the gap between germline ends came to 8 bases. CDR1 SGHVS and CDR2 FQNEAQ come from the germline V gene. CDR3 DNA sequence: TGTGCCAGCAGCCCTAGTTACTCCTACAATGAGCAGTTCTTC. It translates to CASSPSYSYNEQFF.